The next 23 T cell receptor beta chains were all read from a single sample in a study of cytomegalovirus exposure and HLA in healthy donors. The method was immunoSEQ multiplex PCR; TCRdb's version includes in-frame clones alone and lacks a portion of them. The data show about 250,000 clones, about 88% seen once. The sequencing sample was made of PBMCs. Source of these receptors: a man between 18 and 35 years old in good health and CMV-seropositive.

The genes are TRBV7-9 and TRBJ2-2; no clear D. V was clipped by 0 bases and J by 7 bases, with 9 bases between them. CDR1 and CDR2 from the germline V gene are SEHNR and FQNEAQ (reference sequence). The CDR3 extends over 14 amino acids. For the CDR3, the DNA is TGTGCCAGCAGCTTAGCCACCCTTGGCGGGGAGCTGTTTTTT. Translation gives CASSLATLGGELFF.

The chain is built from TRBV4-1 and TRBJ1-1, with D possibly being TRBD1 (5 bases). Germline CDR1 reads MGHRA; CDR2 reads YSYEKL. This CDR3 region has 13 residues. V was clipped by 1 base and J by 6 bases, with 9 bases between them. The CDR3: CASSQGTGPEAFF. The DNA of the CDR3 is TGCGCCAGCAGCCAAGGAACAGGCCCTGAAGCTTTCTTT.

V gene TRBV19 combines with J gene TRBJ1-5; D remains ambiguous. CDR1 is LNHDA, CDR2 SQIVND, per germline (reference sequence). This CDR3 has 13 residues. Trimming stripped 5 bases from V and 3 bases from J, with 8 bases between. This chain's CDR3 is CASSGQANQPQHF. The DNA of the CDR3 is TGTGCCAGTAGTGGGCAGGCCAATCAGCCCCAGCATTTT.

The chain recombines TRBV6-1 with TRBJ1-5; D ambiguous. Germline lookup yields CDR1 MNHNS and CDR2 SASEGT. The germline V and J ends were trimmed by 6 bases and 2 bases, with 8 bases remaining between them. The CDR3 is 13 residues long. Written as DNA, the CDR3 is TGTGCCAGCAGGAGAGAGGGCAATCAGCCCCAGCATTTT. It encodes CASRREGNQPQHF.

V gene TRBV11-3 combines with J gene TRBJ1-5, with D uncertain. CDR3 length equals 13 residues. Trimming removed 1 base from V and 5 bases from J, with 6 bases in between. The V gene's germline CDR1 is SGHNT and CDR2 YENEEA. In nucleotides, the CDR3 is TGTGCCAGCAGCTTAGGCCTGGATCAGCCCCAGCATTTT. It translates to CASSLGLDQPQHF.

The V call is TRBV7-9, the J call TRBJ2-7; D gene unclear. This CDR3 is built from 12 residues. Germline loops: CDR1 SEHNR, CDR2 FQNEAQ (reference sequence). The V and J ends lost 0 bases and 9 bases respectively, with 9 bases between them. The CDR3 coding sequence is TGTGCCAGCAGCTTAGCTTCTACGGCGCAGTACTTC. This sequence encodes CASSLASTAQYF.

The chain has TRBV20-1 and TRBJ2-2; D gene unclear. CDR3 length equals 11 residues. Trimming removed 1 base from V and 8 bases from J, with 5 bases in between. Germline lookup yields CDR1 DFQATT and CDR2 SNEGSKA (reference sequence). CDR3 loop: CSARGSGELFF. The CDR3 nucleotides are TGCAGTGCTAGAGGGTCGGGGGAGCTGTTTTTT.

The genes are TRBV25-1 and TRBJ2-7; TRBD1 matches 8 bases. This CDR3 is 14 amino acids long. V lost 4 bases to trimming and J lost 7 bases; unmatched junction nucleotides: 9. Looked up from germline, CDR1 is MGHDK and CDR2 is SYGVNS. The DNA of the CDR3 is TGTGCCAGCAGTGGGACAGGGTCCTTGCAGGAGCAGTACTTC. This sequence encodes CASSGTGSLQEQYF.

This chain links TRBV6-1 with TRBJ2-7; 7 bases are shared with TRBD2. After removal of 9 bases from V and 3 bases from J, the junction contained 8 bases not matched to a gene. Germline-derived CDR1 and CDR2 are MNHNS and SASEGT. The CDR3 length is 13 residues. The CDR3 protein is CASTGGGVYEQYF. The CDR3 DNA reads as TGTGCCAGTACGGGGGGAGGGGTCTACGAGCAGTACTTC.

The V call is TRBV5-1, the J call TRBJ2-2, with unresolved D. The CDR3 contains 14 residues. V lost 4 bases and J lost 3, with 10 bases in between. From germline, CDR1 is SGHRS and CDR2 YFSETQ. CDR3 residues: CASSTDGYTGELFF. The CDR3 coding sequence is TGCGCCAGCAGCACGGACGGATACACCGGGGAGCTGTTTTTT.

The CDR3 DNA reads TGCGCCAGCAGCCAAATAGACAGGGACGAGCAGTACTTC. Protein product: CASSQIDRDEQYF. The rearrangement joins TRBV4-3 to TRBJ2-7; 7 positions match TRBD1. Germline assignment: CDR1 LGHNA and CDR2 YSLEER. The V and J ends lost 2 bases and 5 bases, in that order; junction bases with no gene match: 3. This CDR3 contains 13 residues.

This clone appeared once. The chain links TRBV6-1 to TRBJ1-5; TRBD1 might be the D (5 bases). Germline V CDR1 and CDR2: MNHNS, SASEGT. V dropped 8 bases and J dropped 4 bases, with 12 bases sitting between them. This CDR3 region has 13 residues. The CDR3 DNA sequence: TGTGCCAGCCGGACGAGGGGAAATCAGCCCCAGCATTTT. Its protein product is CASRTRGNQPQHF.

The rearrangement joins TRBV7-9 to TRBJ2-7; 8 bases align to TRBD2. Trimming cost V 1 base and J 5 bases; bases outside gene matches: 4. Germline lookup yields CDR1 SEHNR and CDR2 FQNEAQ (reference sequence). The CDR3 length is 14 residues. CDR3 amino acids: CASSLVAGFHEQYF. CDR3 sequence (DNA): TGTGCCAGCAGCTTAGTAGCGGGATTCCACGAGCAGTACTTC.

The chain employs TRBV4-1 and TRBJ2-2, with TRBD1 matching over 8 bases. The CDR3 consists of 15 residues. Trimming removed 5 bases from V and 5 bases from J; junction bases left unmatched: 7. Germline-derived CDR1 and CDR2 are MGHRA and YSYEKL. The CDR3 sequence is CASSSDRVVTGELFF. The CDR3 DNA follows: TGCGCCAGCAGCTCGGACAGGGTAGTAACCGGGGAGCTGTTTTTT.

The chain employs TRBV2 and TRBJ2-4; 11 bases fit TRBD1. This CDR3 region has 14 residues. The V segment lost 5 bases and the J segment 6 bases; nucleotides outside the gene matches: 3. Germline V gene sequence: CDR1 SNHLY, CDR2 FYNNEI. This CDR3 is CASSPGTGGNIQYF. The DNA for the CDR3 is TGTGCCAGCAGTCCGGGGACAGGGGGAAACATTCAGTACTTC.

The V call is TRBV5-1, the J call TRBJ1-5; 7 bases line up with TRBD1. The germline V gene encodes CDR1 SGHRS and CDR2 YFSETQ. With V trimmed by 4 bases and J by 3 bases, 7 bases remained unmatched. This CDR3 has 15 residues. The CDR3 here is CASSILTGFNQPQHF. CDR3 nucleotide sequence: TGCGCCAGCAGCATATTGACAGGGTTCAATCAGCCCCAGCATTTT.

This clone was detected only once. This chain connects TRBV28 to TRBJ1-5; tentative D call: TRBD1 (5 bases). The CDR3 spans 16 residues. The V gene's germline CDR1 is MDHEN and CDR2 SYDVKM. Trimming removed 6 bases from V and 3 bases from J, with 18 bases in between. The CDR3 is CASRNPVRGFNQPQHF. For the CDR3, the DNA is TGTGCCAGCAGAAACCCCGTTCGGGGCTTCAATCAGCCCCAGCATTTT.

J is TRBJ1-1 and V is TRBV5-1, with D unclear. Germline CDR1 and CDR2: SGHRS and YFSETQ. The CDR3 totals 13 residues. V lost 2 bases and J lost 1, with 6 bases in between. The CDR3 reads CASSLKENTEAFF. Here the CDR3 DNA reads TGCGCCAGCAGCTTAAAAGAGAACACTGAAGCTTTCTTT.

V usage is TRBV7-8 and J usage is TRBJ2-7, with D tentatively TRBD1 or TRBD2 (6 bases each). CDR3 length: 15 amino acids. The germline V and J ends were trimmed by 2 bases and 0 bases, with 11 bases remaining between them. In germline, CDR1 is SGHVS, CDR2 FQNEAQ. CDR3 nucleotide sequence: TGTGCCAGCAGCTTAATAGCGGACAGCTCCTACGAGCAGTACTTC. This codes for CASSLIADSSYEQYF.

V and J are TRBV5-4 and TRBJ2-5; TRBD2 matches at 11 bases. The CDR3 is 17 amino acids. V lost 4 bases and J lost 5; bases outside the gene matches: 13. Germline CDR1 and CDR2: SGHNT and YYREEE (reference sequence). CDR3 sequence (DNA): TGTGCCAGCAGCCCCGGGACGTCCGCTAGCGGGAGGGAGACCCAGTACTTC. Amino acid sequence: CASSPGTSASGRETQYF.

A single count supports this clone. The V and J genes are TRBV2 and TRBJ2-2, with 7 bases lining up with TRBD2. Germline lookup yields CDR1 SNHLY and CDR2 FYNNEI. The CDR3 length is 14 residues. V was clipped by 7 bases and J by 6 bases; unmatched bases: 8. CDR3 in amino acids: CASTRRELSGELFF. The DNA of the CDR3 is TGTGCCAGCACGCGGCGGGAGCTCTCCGGGGAGCTGTTTTTT.

This chain joins TRBV18 and TRBJ2-1; D is uncertain. Germline lookup yields CDR1 KGHSH and CDR2 LQKENI. The CDR3 is made up of 12 amino acids. V was cut by 2 bases and J by 7 bases, with 6 bases left in between. CDR3: CASSPRWNEQFF. CDR3 in DNA: TGTGCCAGCTCACCAAGGTGGAATGAGCAGTTCTTC. The full variable domain, in which reference TRBV18 and TRBJ2-1 provide the parts outside the CDR3, is NAGVMQNPRHLVRRRGQEARLRCSPMKGHSHVYWYRQLPEEGLKFMVYLQKENIIDESGMPKERFSAEFPKEGPSILRIQQVVRGDSAAYFCASSPRWNEQFFGPGTRLTVL.

In its sample, this clone was seen once. Relative to the germline gene, one junction end is altered; a read error may explain this. V is TRBV29-1 and J is TRBJ1-1; 8 bases agree with TRBD1. Germline CDR1 and CDR2: SQVTM and ANQGSEA. This CDR3 is 12 amino acids long. The CDR3 region has the DNA TGCAGCATTGACAGGGGGAACACTGAAGCTTTCTTT. It is translated as CSIDRGNTEAFF.